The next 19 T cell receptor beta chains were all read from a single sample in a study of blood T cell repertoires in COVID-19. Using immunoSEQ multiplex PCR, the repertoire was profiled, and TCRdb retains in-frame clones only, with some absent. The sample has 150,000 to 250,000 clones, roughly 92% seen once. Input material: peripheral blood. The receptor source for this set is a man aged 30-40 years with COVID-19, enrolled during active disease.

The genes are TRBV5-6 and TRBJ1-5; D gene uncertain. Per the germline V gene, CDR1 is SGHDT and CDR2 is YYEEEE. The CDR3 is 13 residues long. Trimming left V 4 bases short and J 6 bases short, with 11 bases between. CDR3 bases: TGTGCCAGCAGCGCTAGGTTTGGTCAGCCCCAGCATTTT. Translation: CASSARFGQPQHF.

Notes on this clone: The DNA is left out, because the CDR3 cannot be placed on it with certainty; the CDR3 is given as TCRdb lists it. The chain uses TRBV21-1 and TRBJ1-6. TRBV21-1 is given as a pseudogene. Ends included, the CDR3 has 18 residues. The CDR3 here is CASSKVGGGSSYNSPLHF.

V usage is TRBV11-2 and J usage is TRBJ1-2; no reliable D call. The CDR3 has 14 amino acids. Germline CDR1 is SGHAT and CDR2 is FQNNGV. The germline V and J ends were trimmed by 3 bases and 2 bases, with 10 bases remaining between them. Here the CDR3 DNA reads TGTGCCAGCAGCTTTGGCTCGTTAAACTATGGCTACACCTTC. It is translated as CASSFGSLNYGYTF.

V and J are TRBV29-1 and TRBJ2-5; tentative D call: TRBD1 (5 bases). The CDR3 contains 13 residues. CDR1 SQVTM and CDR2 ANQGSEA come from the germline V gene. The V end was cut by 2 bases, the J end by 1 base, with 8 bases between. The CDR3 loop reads CSVENRSQETQYF. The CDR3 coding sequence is TGCAGCGTTGAAAACAGGTCCCAAGAGACCCAGTACTTC.

This CDR3 is CASSQDPTSGGEETQYF. The DNA for the CDR3 is TGCGCCAGCAGCCAAGACCCCACTAGCGGGGGGGAAGAGACCCAGTACTTC. The chain couples TRBV4-1 to TRBJ2-5; 13 bases align to TRBD2. The CDR3 sequence is 17 residues long. V gave up 0 bases and J gave up 3 bases; unmatched junction bases: 4. CDR1 and CDR2 from the germline V gene are MGHRA and YSYEKL.

CDR3 in amino acids: CASSITRGALYGYTF. In DNA, the CDR3 is TGTGCCAGCAGTATTACACGGGGGGCCCTCTATGGCTACACCTTC. The V and J genes are TRBV6-5 and TRBJ1-2, with TRBD1 as a possible D gene (6 bases). The V end lost 5 bases, the J end lost 4 bases, and 17 bases lay between the germline ends. The germline gives CDR1 MNHEY, CDR2 SVGAGI. CDR3 length equals 15 residues.

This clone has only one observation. The CDR3 reads CASSLDGQGTDTQYF. CDR3 bases: TGTGCCAGCAGCTTAGATGGTCAGGGTACAGATACGCAGTATTTT. The gene calls are TRBV7-9 and TRBJ2-3, with D possibly TRBD1 on 5 matching bases. Germline values: CDR1 SEHNR, CDR2 FQNEAQ (reference sequence). CDR3 size: 15 residues. V was pared by 1 base and J by 3 bases, with 11 bases between.

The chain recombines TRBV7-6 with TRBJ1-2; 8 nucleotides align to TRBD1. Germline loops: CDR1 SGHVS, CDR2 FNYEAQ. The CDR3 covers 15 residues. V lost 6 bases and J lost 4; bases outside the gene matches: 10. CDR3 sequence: CASSRGQGPSYGYTF. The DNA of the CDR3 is TGTGCCAGCAGTAGAGGACAGGGCCCTAGCTATGGCTACACCTTC.

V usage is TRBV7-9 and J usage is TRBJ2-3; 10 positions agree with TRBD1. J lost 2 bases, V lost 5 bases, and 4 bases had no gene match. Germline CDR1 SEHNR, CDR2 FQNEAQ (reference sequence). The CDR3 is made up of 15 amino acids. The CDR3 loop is CASSTGTGATDTQYF. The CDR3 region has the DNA TGTGCCAGCAGCACCGGGACAGGGGCCACAGATACGCAGTATTTT. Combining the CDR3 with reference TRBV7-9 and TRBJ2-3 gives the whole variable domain DTGVSQNPRHKITKRGQNVTFRCDPISEHNRLYWYRQTLGQGPEFLTYFQNEAQLEKSRLLSDRFSAERPKGSFSTLEIQRTEQGDSAMYLCASSTGTGATDTQYFGPGTRLTVL.

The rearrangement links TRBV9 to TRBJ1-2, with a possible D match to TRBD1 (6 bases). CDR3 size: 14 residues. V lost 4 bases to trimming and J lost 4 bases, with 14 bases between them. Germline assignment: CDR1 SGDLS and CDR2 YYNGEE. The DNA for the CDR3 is TGTGCCAGCAGCCCCCTAGGGGGTAGCTATGGCTACACCTTC. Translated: CASSPLGGSYGYTF.

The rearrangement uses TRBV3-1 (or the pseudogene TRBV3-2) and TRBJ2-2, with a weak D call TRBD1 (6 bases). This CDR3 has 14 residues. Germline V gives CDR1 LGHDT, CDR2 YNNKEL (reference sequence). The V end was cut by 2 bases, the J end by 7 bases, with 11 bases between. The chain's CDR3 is CASSQQGKDGELFF. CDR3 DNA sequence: TGTGCCAGCAGCCAACAGGGGAAGGACGGGGAGCTGTTTTTT.

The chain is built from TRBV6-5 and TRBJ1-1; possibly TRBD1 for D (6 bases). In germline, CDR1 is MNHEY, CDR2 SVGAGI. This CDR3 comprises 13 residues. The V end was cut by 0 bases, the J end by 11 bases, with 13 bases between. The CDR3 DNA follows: TGTGCCAGCAGTTACTCTGTCAACAGGGACGCTTTCTTT. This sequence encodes CASSYSVNRDAFF.

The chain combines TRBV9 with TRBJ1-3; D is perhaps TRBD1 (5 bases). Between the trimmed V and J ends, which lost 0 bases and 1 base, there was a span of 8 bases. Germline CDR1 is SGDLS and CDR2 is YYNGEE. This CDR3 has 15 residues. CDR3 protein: CASSVEGASGNTIYF. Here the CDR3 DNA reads TGTGCCAGCAGCGTAGAAGGGGCATCTGGAAACACCATATATTTT. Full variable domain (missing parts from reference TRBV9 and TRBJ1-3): DSGVTQTPKHLITATGQRVTLRCSPRSGDLSVYWYQQSLDQGLQFLIQYYNGEERAKGNILERFSAQQFPDLHSELNLSSLELGDSALYFCASSVEGASGNTIYFGEGSWLTVV.

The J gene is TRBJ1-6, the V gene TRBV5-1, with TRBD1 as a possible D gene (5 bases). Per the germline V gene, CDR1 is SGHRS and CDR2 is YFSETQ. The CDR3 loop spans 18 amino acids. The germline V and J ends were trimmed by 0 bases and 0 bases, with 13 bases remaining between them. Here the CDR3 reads CASSLGRGTDSYNSPLHF. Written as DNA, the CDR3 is TGCGCCAGCAGCTTGGGTCGGGGGACCGACTCCTATAATTCACCCCTCCACTTT.

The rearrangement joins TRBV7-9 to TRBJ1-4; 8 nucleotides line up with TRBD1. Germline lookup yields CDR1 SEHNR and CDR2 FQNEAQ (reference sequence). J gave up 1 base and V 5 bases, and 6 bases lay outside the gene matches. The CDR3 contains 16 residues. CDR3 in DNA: TGTGCCAGCAGCCGAGGACAGGGTATAACTAATGAAAAACTGTTTTTT. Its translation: CASSRGQGITNEKLFF.

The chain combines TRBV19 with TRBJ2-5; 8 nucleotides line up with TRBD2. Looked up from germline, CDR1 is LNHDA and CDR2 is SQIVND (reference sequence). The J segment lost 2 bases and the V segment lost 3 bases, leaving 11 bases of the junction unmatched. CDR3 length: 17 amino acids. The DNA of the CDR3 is TGTGCCAGTAGTATGGGGGGTAGCGGGGTACGGCAAGAGACCCAGTACTTC. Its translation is CASSMGGSGVRQETQYF.

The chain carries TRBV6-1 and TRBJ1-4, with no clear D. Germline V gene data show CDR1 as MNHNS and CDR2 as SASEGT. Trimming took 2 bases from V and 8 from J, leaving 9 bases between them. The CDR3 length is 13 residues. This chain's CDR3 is CASSETGEEKLFF. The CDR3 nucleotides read TGTGCCAGCAGTGAAACTGGGGAGGAAAAACTGTTTTTT.

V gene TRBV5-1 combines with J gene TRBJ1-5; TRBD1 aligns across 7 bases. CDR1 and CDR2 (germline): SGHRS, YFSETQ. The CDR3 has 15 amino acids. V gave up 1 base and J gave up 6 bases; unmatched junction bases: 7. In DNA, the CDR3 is TGCGCCAGCAGCTTGACAGGGGATAGAGGTCAGCCCCAGCATTTT. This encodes CASSLTGDRGQPQHF.

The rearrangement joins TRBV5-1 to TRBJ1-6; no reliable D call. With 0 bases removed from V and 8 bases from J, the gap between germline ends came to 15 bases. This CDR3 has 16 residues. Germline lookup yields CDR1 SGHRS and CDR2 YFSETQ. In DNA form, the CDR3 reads TGCGCCAGCAGCTTGGGAGGCGCGGAGGGTTATTCACCCCTCCACTTT. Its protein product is CASSLGGAEGYSPLHF.